This T cell receptor beta chain was captured by sequencing in a study of CDR3 diversity in severe acne. This clonotype was recorded a few times. TCRdb passed the PCR reads through MiXCR, listing each CDR3 protein once. The table shows more than 80,000 distinct CDR3 sequences, with about half occurring only once. V was trimmed by 6 bases and J by 1 base, leaving 7 bases between them. From germline, CDR1 is SGDLS and CDR2 YYNGEE. This CDR3 is built from 13 residues. The sequencing sample was made of blood. The origin of this receptor is a male donor with severe acne vulgaris. The chain has TRBV9 and TRBJ2-2, with D unclear. CDR3 sequence (DNA): TGTGCCAGCAAGCAGGAGAACACCGGGGAGCTGTTTTTT. Protein: CASKQENTGELFF.